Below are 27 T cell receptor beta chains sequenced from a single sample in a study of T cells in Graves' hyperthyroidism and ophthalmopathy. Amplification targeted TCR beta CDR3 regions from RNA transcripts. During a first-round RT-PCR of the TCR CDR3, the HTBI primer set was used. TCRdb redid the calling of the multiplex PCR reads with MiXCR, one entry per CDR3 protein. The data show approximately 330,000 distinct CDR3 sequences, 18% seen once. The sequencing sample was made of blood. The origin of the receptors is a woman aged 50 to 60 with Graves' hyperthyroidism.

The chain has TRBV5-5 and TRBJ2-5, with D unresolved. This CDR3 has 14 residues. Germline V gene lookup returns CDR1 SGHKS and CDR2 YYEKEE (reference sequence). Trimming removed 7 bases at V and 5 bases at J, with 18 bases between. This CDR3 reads CASATVLNGETQYF. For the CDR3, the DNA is TGTGCCAGCGCGACTGTCCTGAATGGCGAGACCCAGTACTTC.

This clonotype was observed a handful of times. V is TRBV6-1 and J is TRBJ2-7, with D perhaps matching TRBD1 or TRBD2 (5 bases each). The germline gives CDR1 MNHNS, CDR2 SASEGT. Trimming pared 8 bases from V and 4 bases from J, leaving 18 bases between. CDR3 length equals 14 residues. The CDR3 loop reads CASYAHRGEYEQYF. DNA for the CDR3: TGTGCCAGCTATGCCCATCGGGGCGAATACGAGCAGTACTTC.

CDR3 DNA sequence: TGTGCCAGCTCACCGGACAGGGGTGGGAACATTCAGTACTTC. Amino acid sequence: CASSPDRGGNIQYF. This sequence joins TRBV18 and TRBJ2-4, with 9 bases aligning to TRBD1. V trimming: 3 bases; J trimming: 7 bases; junction bases outside the gene matches: 4. Per germline, CDR1 KGHSH and CDR2 LQKENI. The CDR3 spans 14 residues.

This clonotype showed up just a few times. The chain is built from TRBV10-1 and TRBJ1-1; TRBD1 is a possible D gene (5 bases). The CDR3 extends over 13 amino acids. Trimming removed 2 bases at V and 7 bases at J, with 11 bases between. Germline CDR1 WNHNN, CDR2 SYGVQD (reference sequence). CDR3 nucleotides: TGCGCCAGCAGTGAGCCAGGGAGGGATGAAGCTTTCTTT. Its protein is CASSEPGRDEAFF.

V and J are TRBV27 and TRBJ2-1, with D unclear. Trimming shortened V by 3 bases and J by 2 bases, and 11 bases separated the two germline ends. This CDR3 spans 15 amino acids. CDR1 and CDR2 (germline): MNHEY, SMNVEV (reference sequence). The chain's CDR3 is CASSFVGRPYNEQFF. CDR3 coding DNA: TGTGCCAGCAGTTTCGTGGGCAGGCCCTACAATGAGCAGTTCTTC.

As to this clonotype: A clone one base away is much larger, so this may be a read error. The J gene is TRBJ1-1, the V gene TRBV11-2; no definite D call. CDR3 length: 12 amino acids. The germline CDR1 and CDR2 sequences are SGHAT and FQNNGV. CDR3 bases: TGTGCCAGCATCCGGTTGGGTACTGAACCTTTCTTT. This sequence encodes CASIRLGTEPFF.

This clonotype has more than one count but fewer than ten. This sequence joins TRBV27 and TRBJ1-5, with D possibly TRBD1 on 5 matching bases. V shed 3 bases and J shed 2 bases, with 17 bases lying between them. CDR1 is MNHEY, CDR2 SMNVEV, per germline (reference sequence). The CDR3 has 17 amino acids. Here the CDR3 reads CASSFVGRVVGNQPQHF. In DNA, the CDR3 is TGTGCCAGCAGTTTCGTAGGCAGGGTCGTTGGCAATCAGCCCCAGCATTTT.

CDR3 in DNA: TGTGCCAGCTTACCCGGGACTCTTGATCGCAAGCAGTACTTC. Its protein is CASLPGTLDRKQYF. The chain is built from TRBV28 and TRBJ2-7; possibly TRBD2 for D (6 bases). Germline V gene data show CDR1 as MDHEN and CDR2 as SYDVKM. V lost 8 bases and J 8 bases, leaving 22 bases between the germline ends. The CDR3 sequence is 14 residues long.

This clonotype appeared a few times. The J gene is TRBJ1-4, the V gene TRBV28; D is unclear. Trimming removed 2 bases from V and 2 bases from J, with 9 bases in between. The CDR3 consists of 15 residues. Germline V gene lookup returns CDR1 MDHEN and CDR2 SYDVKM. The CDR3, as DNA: TGTGCCAGCAGTTTAGAGGAGGGCACTAATGAAAAACTGTTTTTT. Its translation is CASSLEEGTNEKLFF.

Here the CDR3 reads CASSPGQGFTGELFF. CDR3 coding DNA: TGTGCCAGCTCTCCGGGACAGGGTTTCACCGGGGAGCTGTTTTTT. The chain uses TRBV12-3 or TRBV12-4 and TRBJ2-2, with TRBD1 matching over 9 bases. The ends lost 8 bases at V and 4 bases at J; junction bases unmatched: 8. The CDR3 extends over 15 amino acids.

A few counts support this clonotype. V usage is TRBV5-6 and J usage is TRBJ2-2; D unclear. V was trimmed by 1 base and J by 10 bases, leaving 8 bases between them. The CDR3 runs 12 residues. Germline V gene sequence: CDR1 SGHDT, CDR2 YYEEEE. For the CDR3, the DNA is TGTGCCAGCAGCTTGCTTATCGAGGAGCTGTTTTTT. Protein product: CASSLLIEELFF.

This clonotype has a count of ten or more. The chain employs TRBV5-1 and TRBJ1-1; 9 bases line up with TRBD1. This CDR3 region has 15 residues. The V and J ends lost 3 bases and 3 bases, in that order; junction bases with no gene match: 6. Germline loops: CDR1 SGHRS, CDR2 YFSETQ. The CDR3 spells CASSWDRAGDTEAFF. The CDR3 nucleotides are TGCGCCAGCAGCTGGGACAGGGCCGGAGACACTGAAGCTTTCTTT.

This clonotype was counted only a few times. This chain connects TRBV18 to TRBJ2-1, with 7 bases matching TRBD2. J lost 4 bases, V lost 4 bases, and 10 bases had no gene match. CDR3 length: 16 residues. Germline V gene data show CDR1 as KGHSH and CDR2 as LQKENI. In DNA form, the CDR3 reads TGTGCCAGCTCACGTCTTAGCGGGCCCACATACAATGAGCAGTTCTTC. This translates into CASSRLSGPTYNEQFF.

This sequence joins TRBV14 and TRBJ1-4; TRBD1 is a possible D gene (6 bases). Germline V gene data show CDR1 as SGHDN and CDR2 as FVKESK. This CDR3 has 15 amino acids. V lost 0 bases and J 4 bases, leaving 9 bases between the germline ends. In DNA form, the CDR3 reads TGTGCCAGCAGCCAAGATACAGGGATTAATGAAAAACTGTTTTTT. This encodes CASSQDTGINEKLFF.

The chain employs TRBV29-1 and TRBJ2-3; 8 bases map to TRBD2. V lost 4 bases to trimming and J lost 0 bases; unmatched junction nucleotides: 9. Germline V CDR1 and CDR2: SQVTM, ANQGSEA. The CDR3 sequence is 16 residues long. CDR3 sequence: CSVGGSGISSTDTQYF. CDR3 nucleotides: TGCAGCGTTGGAGGTAGCGGGATTTCTAGCACAGATACGCAGTATTTT.

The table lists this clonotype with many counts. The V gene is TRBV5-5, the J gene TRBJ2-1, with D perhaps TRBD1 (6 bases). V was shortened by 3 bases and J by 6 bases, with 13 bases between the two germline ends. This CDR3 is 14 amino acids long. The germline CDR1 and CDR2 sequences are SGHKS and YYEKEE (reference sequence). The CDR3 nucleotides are TGTGCCAGCAGCTGGGACACAGGCGGCAATGAGCAGTTCTTC. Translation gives CASSWDTGGNEQFF.

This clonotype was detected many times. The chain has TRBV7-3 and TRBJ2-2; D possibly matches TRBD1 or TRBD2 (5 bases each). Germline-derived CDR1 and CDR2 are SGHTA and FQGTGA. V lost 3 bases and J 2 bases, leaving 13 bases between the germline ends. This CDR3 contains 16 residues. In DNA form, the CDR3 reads TGTGCCAGCAGCTTGGGGCCGGGACGCAACACCGGGGAGCTGTTTTTT. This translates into CASSLGPGRNTGELFF. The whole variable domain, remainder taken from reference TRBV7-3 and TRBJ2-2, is GAGVSQTPSNKVTEKGKYVELRCDPISGHTALYWYRQSLGQGPEFLIYFQGTGAADDSGLPNDRFFAVRPEGSVSTLKIQRTERGDSAVYLCASSLGPGRNTGELFFGEGSRLTVL.

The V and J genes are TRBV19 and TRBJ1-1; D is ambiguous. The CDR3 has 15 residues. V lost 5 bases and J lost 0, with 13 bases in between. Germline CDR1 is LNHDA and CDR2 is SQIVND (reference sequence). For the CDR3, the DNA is TGTGCCAGTAGTGTTACCTACCCAATGAACACTGAAGCTTTCTTT. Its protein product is CASSVTYPMNTEAFF.

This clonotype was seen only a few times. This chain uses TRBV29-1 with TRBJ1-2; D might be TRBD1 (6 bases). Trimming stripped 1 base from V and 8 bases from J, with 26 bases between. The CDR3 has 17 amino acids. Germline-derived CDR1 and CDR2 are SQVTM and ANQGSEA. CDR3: CSVEGTDRSFGKGGYTF. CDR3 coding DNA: TGCAGCGTTGAAGGGACAGACCGGAGTTTTGGTAAAGGAGGCTACACCTTC.

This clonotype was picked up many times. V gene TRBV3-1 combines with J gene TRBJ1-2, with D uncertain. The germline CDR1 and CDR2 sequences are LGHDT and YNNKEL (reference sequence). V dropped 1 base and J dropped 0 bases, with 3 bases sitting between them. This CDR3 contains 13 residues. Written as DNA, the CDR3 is TGTGCCAGCAGCCAAGCACCTAACTATGGCTACACCTTC. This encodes CASSQAPNYGYTF.

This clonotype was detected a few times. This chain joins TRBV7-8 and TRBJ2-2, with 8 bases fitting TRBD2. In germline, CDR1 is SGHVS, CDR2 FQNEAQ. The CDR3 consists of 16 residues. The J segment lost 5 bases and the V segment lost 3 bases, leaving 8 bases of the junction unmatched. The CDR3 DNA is TGTGCCAGCAGCTTGGTAGGCGGGGGGCGTACCGGGGAGCTGTTTTTT. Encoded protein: CASSLVGGGRTGELFF.

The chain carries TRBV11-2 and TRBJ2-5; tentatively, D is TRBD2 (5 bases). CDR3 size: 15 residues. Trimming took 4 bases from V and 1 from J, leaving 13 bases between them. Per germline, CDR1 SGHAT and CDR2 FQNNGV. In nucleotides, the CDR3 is TGTGCCAGCAGCTCCCTCACGGGGTCCCAAGAGACCCAGTACTTC. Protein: CASSSLTGSQETQYF. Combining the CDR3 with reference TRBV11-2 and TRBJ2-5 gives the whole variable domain EAGVAQSPRYKIIEKRQSVAFWCNPISGHATLYWYQQILGQGPKLLIQFQNNGVVDDSQLPKDRFSAERLKGVDSTLKIQPAKLEDSAVYLCASSSLTGSQETQYFGPGTRLLVL.

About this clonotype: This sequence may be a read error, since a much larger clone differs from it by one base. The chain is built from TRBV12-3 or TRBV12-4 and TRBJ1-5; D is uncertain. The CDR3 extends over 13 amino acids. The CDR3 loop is CASSFSGMRPRHF. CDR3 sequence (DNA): TGTGCCAGCAGTTTTAGCGGGATGCGGCCCCGGCATTTT.

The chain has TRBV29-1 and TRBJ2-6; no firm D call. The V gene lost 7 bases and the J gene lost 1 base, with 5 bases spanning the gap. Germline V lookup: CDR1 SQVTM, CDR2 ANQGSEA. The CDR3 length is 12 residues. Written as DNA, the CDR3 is TGCAGCGCCGGTTCTGGGGCCAACGTCCTGACTTTC. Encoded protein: CSAGSGANVLTF.

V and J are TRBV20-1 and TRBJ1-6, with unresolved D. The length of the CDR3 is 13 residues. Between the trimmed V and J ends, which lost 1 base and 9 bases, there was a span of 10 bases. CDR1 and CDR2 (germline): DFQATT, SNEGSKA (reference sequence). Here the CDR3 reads CSARGPGVSPLHF. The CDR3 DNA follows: TGCAGTGCTAGAGGGCCGGGCGTTTCACCCCTCCACTTT.

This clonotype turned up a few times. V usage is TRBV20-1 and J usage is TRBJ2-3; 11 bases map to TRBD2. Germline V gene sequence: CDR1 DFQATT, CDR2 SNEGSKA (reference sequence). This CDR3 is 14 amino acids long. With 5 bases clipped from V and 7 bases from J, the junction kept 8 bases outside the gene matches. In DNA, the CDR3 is TGCAGTGCTGAACTAGCGGGAGTTCGAAATACGCAGTATTTT. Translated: CSAELAGVRNTQYF.

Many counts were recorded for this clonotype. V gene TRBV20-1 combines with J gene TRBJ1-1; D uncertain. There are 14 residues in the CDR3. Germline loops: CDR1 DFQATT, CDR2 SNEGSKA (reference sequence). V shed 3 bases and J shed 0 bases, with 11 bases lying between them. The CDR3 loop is CSASSGSLNTEAFF. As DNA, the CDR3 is TGCAGTGCTAGTTCCGGCAGTTTGAACACTGAAGCTTTCTTT.